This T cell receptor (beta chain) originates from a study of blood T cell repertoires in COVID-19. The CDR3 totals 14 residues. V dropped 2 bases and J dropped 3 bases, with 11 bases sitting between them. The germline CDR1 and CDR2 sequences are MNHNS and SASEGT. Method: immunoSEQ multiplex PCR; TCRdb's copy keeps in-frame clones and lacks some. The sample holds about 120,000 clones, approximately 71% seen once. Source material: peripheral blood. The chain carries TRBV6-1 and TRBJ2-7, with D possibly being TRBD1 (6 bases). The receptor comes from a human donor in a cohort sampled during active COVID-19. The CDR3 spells CASSESWGRYEQYF. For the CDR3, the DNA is TGTGCCAGCAGTGAAAGTTGGGGGCGCTACGAGCAGTACTTC.